The 32 T cell receptor beta chains listed next were all sequenced from one sample in a study of glioma-infiltrating T cells after dendritic cell vaccination. TCRdb's table, derived via immunoSEQ multiplex PCR, lists solely in-frame clones and lacks some. Here the sample spans about 99,000 clones, approximately 84% being singletons. Noted time point: after dendritic cell vaccination, including at tumor progression/relapse. The specimen was blood, collected after dendritic cell vaccination. Every receptor here comes from a human donor with glioblastoma.

The chain links TRBV30 to TRBJ1-1; a weak D match, TRBD1 (5 bases). The CDR3 runs to 13 residues. Trimming removed 4 bases from V and 4 bases from J, with 13 bases in between. Germline V gene lookup returns CDR1 GTSNPN and CDR2 SVGIG (reference sequence). Here the CDR3 DNA reads TGTGCCTGGACCCGGGACTTGGGCACTGAAGCTTTCTTT. The encoded protein is CAWTRDLGTEAFF. Full variable domain (outside the CDR3, taken from reference TRBV30 and TRBJ1-1): SQTIHQWPATLVQPVGSPLSLECTVEGTSNPNLYWYRQAAGRGLQLLFYSVGIGQISSEVPQNLSASRPQDRQFILSSKKLLLSDSGFYLCAWTRDLGTEAFFGQGTRLTVV.

The chain joins TRBV2 to TRBJ1-1; TRBD1 matches 8 bases. The CDR3 loop spans 16 amino acids. Unmatched junction bases numbered 13, after V lost 5 bases and J lost 5 bases. Germline-derived CDR1 and CDR2 are SNHLY and FYNNEI. CDR3 nucleotide sequence: TGTGCCAGCAGTCCCTACAGGGGGAGGGTGGCGACTGAAGCTTTCTTT. The encoded protein is CASSPYRGRVATEAFF. Drawing the rest from reference TRBV2 and TRBJ1-1, the complete variable domain is EPEVTQTPSHQVTQMGQEVILRCVPISNHLYFYWYRQILGQKVEFLVSFYNNEISEKSEIFDDQFSVERPDGSNFTLKIRSTKLEDSAMYFCASSPYRGRVATEAFFGQGTRLTVV.

This clone has only a few counts. V and J are TRBV4-1 and TRBJ2-3; no reliable D call. This CDR3 is built from 12 residues. The germline V gene encodes CDR1 MGHRA and CDR2 YSYEKL. Trimming took 0 bases from V and 14 from J, leaving 12 bases between them. The CDR3 DNA sequence: TGCGCCAGCAGCCAAGATGAGGTGGCCATGTATTTT. It specifies CASSQDEVAMYF.

This chain connects TRBV10-2 to TRBJ1-1; 7 bases agree with TRBD1. The germline V gene encodes CDR1 WSHSY and CDR2 SAAADI. V was clipped by 8 bases and J by 1 base; unmatched bases: 1. The CDR3 sequence is 12 residues long. CDR3 bases: TGCGCCAGCCGACAGGGGAACACTGAAGCTTTCTTT. Amino acid sequence: CASRQGNTEAFF.

V is TRBV2 and J is TRBJ1-1, with D possibly matching TRBD1 (6 bases). The CDR3 extends over 16 amino acids. V was pared by 6 bases and J by 0 bases, with 17 bases between. Germline V lookup: CDR1 SNHLY, CDR2 FYNNEI. Here the CDR3 DNA reads TGTGCCAGCAGGAGGGACACAGGCGCTTTGAACACTGAAGCTTTCTTT. Translation gives CASRRDTGALNTEAFF.

This chain uses TRBV2 with TRBJ2-3, with 9 bases identical to TRBD1. J was trimmed by 2 bases and V by 5 bases; bases with no gene match: 5. Germline V gives CDR1 SNHLY, CDR2 FYNNEI. The CDR3 is made up of 15 amino acids. The CDR3 coding sequence is TGTGCCAGCAGTCGGGACAGGGTTTCCACAGATACGCAGTATTTT. This translates into CASSRDRVSTDTQYF.

The chain has TRBV27 and TRBJ1-2, with 9 bases lining up with TRBD1. Looked up from germline, CDR1 is MNHEY and CDR2 is SMNVEV (reference sequence). This CDR3 has 15 amino acids. The V and J ends lost 5 bases and 5 bases, in that order; junction bases with no gene match: 9. Here the CDR3 reads CASSRTQGAGYGYTF. CDR3 DNA sequence: TGTGCCAGCAGTCGAACACAGGGGGCGGGATATGGCTACACCTTC.

The chain joins TRBV5-1 to TRBJ2-3; TRBD1 matches 7 bases. From germline, CDR1 is SGHRS and CDR2 YFSETQ. With 0 bases clipped from V and 2 bases from J, the junction kept 6 bases outside the gene matches. CDR3 length: 16 residues. CDR3 amino acids: CASSLENRGTTDTQYF. The CDR3 DNA is TGCGCCAGCAGCTTGGAGAACAGGGGCACCACAGATACGCAGTATTTT.

The J gene is TRBJ2-7, the V gene TRBV19; the D gene is possibly TRBD1 (6 bases). Germline loops: CDR1 LNHDA, CDR2 SQIVND (reference sequence). Trimming took off 1 base at V and 6 bases at J, with 16 bases between the two ends. The CDR3 is 15 amino acids. For the CDR3, the DNA is TGTGCCAGTAGTATAGCCCGAGCGATCAGGGGCGAGCAGTACTTC. It is translated as CASSIARAIRGEQYF. Looking up the rest from reference TRBV19 and TRBJ2-7 gives the full variable domain: DGGITQSPKYLFRKEGQNVTLSCEQNLNHDAMYWYRQDPGQGLRLIYYSQIVNDFQKGDIAEGYSVSREKKESFPLTVTSAQKNPTAFYLCASSIARAIRGEQYFGPGTRLTVT.

The chain carries TRBV4-1 and TRBJ2-3; 9 positions agree with TRBD2. The CDR3 is made up of 17 amino acids. Per germline, CDR1 MGHRA and CDR2 YSYEKL. J lost 2 bases, V lost 0 bases, and 6 bases had no gene match. The CDR3 loop is CASSQDIAGDPTDTQYF. CDR3 sequence (DNA): TGCGCCAGCAGCCAAGATATAGCGGGGGATCCCACAGATACGCAGTATTTT.

In this sample, this clone turned up a few times. V is TRBV28 and J is TRBJ2-1; D perhaps matches TRBD1 (5 bases). CDR1 MDHEN and CDR2 SYDVKM come from the germline V gene. This CDR3 spans 13 amino acids. V was pared by 4 bases and J by 4 bases, with 8 bases between. The CDR3 sequence is CASSSWTYNEQFF. The CDR3 DNA follows: TGTGCCAGCAGTTCTTGGACATACAATGAGCAGTTCTTC.

The chain joins TRBV27 to TRBJ1-5; 11 bases agree with TRBD1. J gave up 6 bases and V 9 bases, and 7 bases lay outside the gene matches. Germline V CDR1 and CDR2: MNHEY, SMNVEV (reference sequence). CDR3 size: 14 residues. CDR3 in DNA: TGTGCCAGTAGGACAGGGGGCGGTGGTCAGCCCCAGCATTTT. Translating gives CASRTGGGGQPQHF.

This chain links TRBV6-5 with TRBJ1-1; D perhaps matches TRBD1 (6 bases). The CDR3 sequence is 15 residues long. Between the trimmed V and J ends, which lost 6 bases and 0 bases, there was a span of 14 bases. Germline V CDR1 and CDR2: MNHEY, SVGAGI. The CDR3 DNA is TGTGCCAGCAGAACGAGGACAGCCCTGAACACTGAAGCTTTCTTT. It codes for CASRTRTALNTEAFF.

This clone was recorded only once. The genes are TRBV5-1 and TRBJ2-7; TRBD1 matches at 7 bases. CDR1 and CDR2 from the germline V gene are SGHRS and YFSETQ. The ends lost 4 bases at V and 4 bases at J; junction bases unmatched: 8. This CDR3 comprises 14 residues. The CDR3 nucleotides read TGCGCCAGCAGCCGACCGGGACAGCCATACGAGCAGTACTTC. Its protein is CASSRPGQPYEQYF.

V and J are TRBV30 and TRBJ2-2; D not certain. Trimming took off 3 bases at V and 1 base at J, with 9 bases between the two ends. In germline, CDR1 is GTSNPN, CDR2 SVGIG (reference sequence). This CDR3 comprises 14 residues. The CDR3 nucleotides are TGTGCCTGGAGGGCCCTAGGGAACACCGGGGAGCTGTTTTTT. Its protein is CAWRALGNTGELFF.

This clone was counted once. The chain couples TRBV29-1 to TRBJ2-2; D not certain. Germline CDR1 SQVTM, CDR2 ANQGSEA. This CDR3 has 13 amino acids. Deletions cut 5 bases from V and 3 bases from J, with 10 bases between. The CDR3: CSVQSIYTGELFF. In DNA, the CDR3 is TGCAGCGTTCAATCCATTTACACCGGGGAGCTGTTTTTT.

The chain links TRBV2 to TRBJ2-5; perhaps TRBD1 as D (5 bases). Germline CDR1 and CDR2: SNHLY and FYNNEI. V lost 1 base and J 1 base, leaving 16 bases between the germline ends. CDR3 size: 17 residues. Here the CDR3 DNA reads TGTGCCAGCAGTGAAGGGGGCAGGGTTTTAAGCCAAGAGACCCAGTACTTC. This encodes CASSEGGRVLSQETQYF.

The J gene is TRBJ2-1, the V gene TRBV5-1; TRBD2 might be the D (5 bases). Germline lookup yields CDR1 SGHRS and CDR2 YFSETQ. This CDR3 region has 15 residues. V was clipped by 1 base and J by 5 bases, with 13 bases between them. The CDR3 DNA reads TGCGCCAGCAGCTTGTCGTTCGGACTTCACAATGAGCAGTTCTTC. Protein: CASSLSFGLHNEQFF.

This sequence joins TRBV7-3 and TRBJ2-2, with TRBD2 matching over 7 bases. The germline gives CDR1 SGHTA, CDR2 FQGTGA. V gave up 5 bases and J gave up 3 bases; unmatched junction bases: 3. This CDR3 has 14 residues. The CDR3 reads CASSAGLHTGELFF. The CDR3 DNA sequence: TGTGCCAGCAGCGCGGGACTACACACCGGGGAGCTGTTTTTT.

The V gene is TRBV30, the J gene TRBJ1-1, with D hard to call. Deletions cut 2 bases from V and 3 bases from J, with 10 bases between. The CDR3 consists of 13 residues. Germline CDR1 GTSNPN, CDR2 SVGIG (reference sequence). The CDR3, as DNA: TGTGCCTGGAGTCCACAGCCTTACACTGAAGCTTTCTTT. Protein product: CAWSPQPYTEAFF.

The J gene is TRBJ1-5, the V gene TRBV5-5; 7 nucleotides agree with TRBD1. The ends lost 3 bases at V and 5 bases at J; junction bases unmatched: 5. CDR1 and CDR2 (germline): SGHKS, YYEKEE (reference sequence). The CDR3 contains 14 residues. CDR3 bases: TGTGCCAGCAGCTCCAGGGGGTTCGATCAGCCCCAGCATTTT. It is translated as CASSSRGFDQPQHF.

The rearrangement joins TRBV28 to TRBJ1-4; TRBD1 matches 8 bases. Unmatched junction bases numbered 6, after V lost 8 bases and J lost 7 bases. There are 13 residues in the CDR3. The germline V gene encodes CDR1 MDHEN and CDR2 SYDVKM. CDR3 region: CASSTGQGEKLFF. CDR3 nucleotides: TGTGCCAGCTCCACCGGACAGGGTGAAAAACTGTTTTTT. Full variable domain (outside the CDR3, taken from reference TRBV28 and TRBJ1-4): DVKVTQSSRYLVKRTGEKVFLECVQDMDHENMFWYRQDPGLGLRLIYFSYDVKMKEKGDIPEGYSVSREKKERFSLILESASTNQTSMYLCASSTGQGEKLFFGSGTQLSVL.

This clone came up a few times. This rearrangement joins TRBV2 to TRBJ1-5; D is perhaps TRBD1 (5 bases). Trimming shortened V by 2 bases and J by 7 bases, and 9 bases separated the two germline ends. Germline V gives CDR1 SNHLY, CDR2 FYNNEI. CDR3 length: 13 residues. The CDR3 nucleotides read TGTGCCAGCAGTGAACAGGGAGGACAGCCCCAGCATTTT. The encoded protein is CASSEQGGQPQHF. The full variable domain, in which reference TRBV2 and TRBJ1-5 provide the parts outside the CDR3, is EPEVTQTPSHQVTQMGQEVILRCVPISNHLYFYWYRQILGQKVEFLVSFYNNEISEKSEIFDDQFSVERPDGSNFTLKIRSTKLEDSAMYFCASSEQGGQPQHFGDGTRLSIL.

This clone was picked up a small number of times. The chain combines TRBV10-3 with TRBJ1-4, with D hard to call. The V end was cut by 11 bases, the J end by 8 bases, with 24 bases between. This CDR3 spans 15 amino acids. In germline, CDR1 is ENHRY, CDR2 SYGVKD. CDR3 nucleotides: TGTGCCTCGCACCCCGAACACCTCGCAATGGAAAAACTGTTTTTT. Translating gives CASHPEHLAMEKLFF.

The chain has TRBV9 and TRBJ2-7; 11 positions match TRBD2. The germline gives CDR1 SGDLS, CDR2 YYNGEE. V was pared by 3 bases and J by 4 bases, with 6 bases of the junction left unmatched. This CDR3 spans 15 amino acids. The CDR3 loop reads CASSATGTSGYEQYF. The CDR3 region has the DNA TGTGCCAGCAGCGCAACCGGGACTAGCGGATACGAGCAGTACTTC.

The J gene is TRBJ2-5, the V gene TRBV15, with D possibly matching TRBD2 (8 bases). From germline, CDR1 is LNHNV and CDR2 YYDKDF (reference sequence). The CDR3 is 16 amino acids. The V end lost 1 base, the J end lost 2 bases, and 14 bases lay between the germline ends. The CDR3 DNA reads as TGTGCCACCAGCAGAGGGGACAGCGGGGGACAAGAGACCCAGTACTTC. It codes for CATSRGDSGGQETQYF.

The table lists this clone with a few counts. The V and J genes are TRBV11-2 and TRBJ1-1, with D hard to call. V was pared by 0 bases and J by 1 base, with 15 bases between. CDR1 and CDR2 from the germline V gene are SGHAT and FQNNGV. The CDR3 contains 17 residues. In DNA form, the CDR3 reads TGTGCCAGCAGCTTAGATCCCGTACCAACAAGGAACACTGAAGCTTTCTTT. Residues: CASSLDPVPTRNTEAFF.

V usage is TRBV19 and J usage is TRBJ1-5; 7 nucleotides agree with TRBD1. Unmatched junction bases numbered 4, after V lost 4 bases and J lost 7 bases. Germline V gene sequence: CDR1 LNHDA, CDR2 SQIVND (reference sequence). This CDR3 is built from 13 residues. The CDR3 region has the DNA TGTGCCAGTAGTAGATTACAGGGGCAGCCCCAGCATTTT. It yields the protein CASSRLQGQPQHF. Filled out from reference TRBV19 and TRBJ1-5, the complete variable domain reads DGGITQSPKYLFRKEGQNVTLSCEQNLNHDAMYWYRQDPGQGLRLIYYSQIVNDFQKGDIAEGYSVSREKKESFPLTVTSAQKNPTAFYLCASSRLQGQPQHFGDGTRLSIL.

The chain links TRBV19 to TRBJ2-6; D is uncertain. Germline lookup yields CDR1 LNHDA and CDR2 SQIVND (reference sequence). The ends were cut back, 0 bases at V and 0 bases at J, with 12 bases in the middle. This CDR3 comprises 18 residues. The CDR3: CASSIDPSWSSGANVLTF. The CDR3 nucleotides are TGTGCCAGTAGTATAGACCCCAGTTGGAGCTCTGGGGCCAACGTCCTGACTTTC. Using reference TRBV19 and TRBJ2-6 for the parts outside the CDR3, the full variable domain is DGGITQSPKYLFRKEGQNVTLSCEQNLNHDAMYWYRQDPGQGLRLIYYSQIVNDFQKGDIAEGYSVSREKKESFPLTVTSAQKNPTAFYLCASSIDPSWSSGANVLTFGAGSRLTVL.

The chain couples TRBV29-1 to TRBJ2-7; D may be TRBD1 (6 bases). V was shortened by 4 bases and J by 6 bases, with 25 bases between the two germline ends. The CDR3 spans 16 residues. Germline values: CDR1 SQVTM, CDR2 ANQGSEA. The CDR3 DNA is TGCAGCGTTGGGTTCTGGGGGTCAGGGGTCCTCTCCGAGCAGTACTTC. Translation: CSVGFWGSGVLSEQYF.

This clone occurred a few times. The chain has TRBV2 and TRBJ1-1; tentative D call: TRBD1 (6 bases). V was pared by 11 bases and J by 3 bases, with 16 bases between. This CDR3 has 13 amino acids. Germline loops: CDR1 SNHLY, CDR2 FYNNEI. CDR3 nucleotides: TGTGCCTCGATGGGGGCCCCCCACACTGAAGCTTTCTTT. It yields the protein CASMGAPHTEAFF.

The chain carries TRBV14 and TRBJ1-3; possibly TRBD1 for D (5 bases). V dropped 4 bases and J dropped 11 bases, with 18 bases sitting between them. The CDR3 totals 14 residues. Germline CDR1 is SGHDN and CDR2 is FVKESK. CDR3 loop: CASSPTATGASIYF. The CDR3 DNA reads TGTGCCAGCAGCCCGACCGCGACTGGGGCTTCCATATATTTT.